This entry features one TCR beta chain sequence. Antigen specificity is unknown. This sample was included in a study of T cells in Graves' hyperthyroidism and ophthalmopathy. General observations from the study: Most expanded thyroid clonotypes above 0.001 recurred in blood. Separation of ophthalmopathy from stable hyperthyroidism was achieved by a 13 V-J model.

The source material, RNA transcripts, was used to amplify TCR beta CDR3 regions. During a first-round RT-PCR of the TCR CDR3, the HTBI primer set was used. One entry per CDR3 protein, called by TCRdb with MiXCR from the multiplex PCR reads. The sample has approximately 560,000 distinct CDR3 sequences; 15% to 17% are singletons. This CDR3 region has 16 residues. V lost 6 bases to trimming and J lost 2 bases, with 18 bases between them. Germline V CDR1 and CDR2: MNHNS, SASEGT. The receptor comes from a young woman with Graves' hyperthyroidism. The sample was blood. V is TRBV6-1 and J is TRBJ2-3; perhaps D is TRBD1 or TRBD2 (5 bases each). Here the CDR3 reads CASSPRSGRSTDTQYF. The CDR3 DNA sequence: TGTGCCAGCAGCCCACGGTCGGGACGGTCCACAGATACGCAGTATTTT.